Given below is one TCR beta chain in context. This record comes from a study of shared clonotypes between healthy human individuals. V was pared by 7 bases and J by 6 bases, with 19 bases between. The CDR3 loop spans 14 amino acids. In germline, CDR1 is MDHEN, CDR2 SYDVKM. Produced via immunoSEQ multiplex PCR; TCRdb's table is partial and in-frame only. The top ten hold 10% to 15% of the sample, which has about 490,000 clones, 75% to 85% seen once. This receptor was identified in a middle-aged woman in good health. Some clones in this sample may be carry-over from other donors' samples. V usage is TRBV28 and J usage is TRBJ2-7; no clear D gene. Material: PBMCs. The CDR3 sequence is CASIPGGSDREQYF. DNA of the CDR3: TGTGCCAGCATCCCGGGTGGCTCCGACCGCGAGCAGTACTTC.